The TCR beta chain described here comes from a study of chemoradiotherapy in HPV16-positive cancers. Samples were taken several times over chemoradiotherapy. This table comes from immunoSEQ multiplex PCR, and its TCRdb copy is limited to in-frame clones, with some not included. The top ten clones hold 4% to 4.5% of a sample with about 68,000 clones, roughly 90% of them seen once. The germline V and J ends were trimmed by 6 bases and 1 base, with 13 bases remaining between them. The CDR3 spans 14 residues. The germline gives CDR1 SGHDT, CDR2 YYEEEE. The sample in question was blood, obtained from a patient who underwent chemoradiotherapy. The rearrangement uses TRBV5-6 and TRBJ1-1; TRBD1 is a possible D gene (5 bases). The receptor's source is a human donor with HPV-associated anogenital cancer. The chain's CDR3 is CASNLGQPNTEAFF. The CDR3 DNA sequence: TGTGCCAGCAACCTAGGACAACCGAACACTGAAGCTTTCTTT.